This TCR beta chain is from a study of blood T cell repertoires in COVID-19. Whole-study context: There were acute and convalescent COVID-19 samples, and they came from the United States, Italy and Spain. PBMCs, B-cell-depleted T cells, or T cells were the source of the cDNA or gDNA that made up the material.

This clone was seen a few times. The germline CDR1 and CDR2 sequences are MNHNY and SVGAGI (reference sequence). The CDR3 is 16 amino acids. Unmatched junction bases numbered 5, after V lost 2 bases and J lost 3 bases. This table comes from immunoSEQ multiplex PCR, and its TCRdb copy is limited to in-frame clones, with some not included. Of tens of thousands of clones listed, 80% to 90% are singletons. The sample taken for sequencing was peripheral blood. This clonotype was obtained from a woman older than 75 with active or convalescent COVID-19. This rearrangement joins TRBV6-6 to TRBJ1-5; 9 positions agree with TRBD1. Written as DNA, the CDR3 is TGTGCCAGCAGTTACGCGGACAGGGGCAACAATCAGCCCCAGCATTTT. Protein product: CASSYADRGNNQPQHF.